This T cell receptor beta chain was obtained from a study of neoadjuvant anti-PD-1 for oral cavity cancer. Study-wide points: With three patients per group, TCR findings need larger cohorts.

The V segment lost 2 bases and the J segment 7 bases; nucleotides outside the gene matches: 25. The germline gives CDR1 MGHRA, CDR2 YSYEKL. The CDR3 extends over 20 amino acids. With respect to this clone: Its antigen is not known.

Repertoires were generated with immunoSEQ multiplex PCR, while TCRdb's copy carries only in-frame clones and drops some. This sample yields around 15,000 clones, of which 40% are seen a single time; around 43% belongs to the top ten. The time point denotes: after neoadjuvant nivolumab, at surgical resection. This TCR derives from a person aged 35-80 years with oral cavity squamous cell carcinoma. The chain carries TRBV4-1 and TRBJ1-2; 7 bases map to TRBD1. This specimen consisted of tumor tissue, obtained after nivolumab (anti-PD-1) treatment. This CDR3 reads CASSQYPGQSLTRITAGYTF. The CDR3 region has the DNA TGCGCCAGCAGCCAATATCCGGGACAGTCATTAACCCGAATTACGGCTGGCTACACCTTC.